This TCR beta chain stems from a study of T cells after yellow fever vaccination. Whole-study results and caveats: Though it reached lower strength, the secondary response hit its peak faster, day 5 versus 15.

Turning to this clonotype: Antigen: not known.

TCR cDNA, made by 5'RACE template switching, carried an added universal primer site and UMIs. TCRdb fed the 5' RACE reads into MiXCR, producing one record per CDR3 protein. The table shows about 170,000 distinct CDR3 sequences, with around 10% occurring only once. The CDR3 spans 13 residues. The junction had 2 bases not matched to a gene; V was cut back by 4 bases and J by 6 bases. The receptor's source is a man between 18 and 35 years old who received the YFV17D yellow fever vaccine. The rearrangement joins TRBV12-3 or TRBV12-4 to TRBJ1-5; 8 bases line up with TRBD1. The starting material was CD8+ T cells sorted from PBMCs, obtained 15 days after the yellow fever booster vaccination. As DNA, the CDR3 is TGTGCCAGCAGTTCAGGGGGCGGTCAGCCCCAGCATTTT. Amino acid sequence: CASSSGGGQPQHF.